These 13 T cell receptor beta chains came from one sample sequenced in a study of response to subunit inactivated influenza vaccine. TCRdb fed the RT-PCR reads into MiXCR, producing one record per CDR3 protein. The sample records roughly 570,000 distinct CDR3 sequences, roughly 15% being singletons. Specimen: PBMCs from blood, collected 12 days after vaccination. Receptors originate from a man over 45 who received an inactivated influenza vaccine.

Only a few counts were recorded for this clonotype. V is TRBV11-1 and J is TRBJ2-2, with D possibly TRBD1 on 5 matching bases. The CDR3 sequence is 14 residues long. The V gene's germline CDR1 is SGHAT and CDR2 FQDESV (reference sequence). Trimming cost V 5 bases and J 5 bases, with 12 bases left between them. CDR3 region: CASSQQGGTGELFF. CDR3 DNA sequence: TGTGCCAGCAGCCAGCAGGGTGGTACCGGGGAGCTGTTTTTT.

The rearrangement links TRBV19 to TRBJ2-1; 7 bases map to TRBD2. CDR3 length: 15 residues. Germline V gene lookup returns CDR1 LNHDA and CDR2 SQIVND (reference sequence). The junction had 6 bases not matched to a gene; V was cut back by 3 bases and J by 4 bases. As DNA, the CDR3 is TGTGCCAGTAGTATCAGCGGGGTGAGGTACAATGAGCAGTTCTTC. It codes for CASSISGVRYNEQFF.

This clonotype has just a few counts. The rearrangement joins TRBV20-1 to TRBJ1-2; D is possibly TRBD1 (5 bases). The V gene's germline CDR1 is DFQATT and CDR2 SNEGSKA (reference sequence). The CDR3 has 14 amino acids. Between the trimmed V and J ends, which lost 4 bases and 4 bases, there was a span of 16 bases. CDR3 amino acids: CSAIIQGTSYGYTF. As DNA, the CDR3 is TGCAGTGCTATTATCCAGGGAACTAGCTATGGCTACACCTTC.

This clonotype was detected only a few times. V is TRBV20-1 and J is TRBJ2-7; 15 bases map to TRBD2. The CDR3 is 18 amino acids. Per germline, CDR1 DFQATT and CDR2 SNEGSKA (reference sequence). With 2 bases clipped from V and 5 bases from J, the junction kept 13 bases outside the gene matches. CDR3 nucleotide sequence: TGCAGTGCTAGACCTCCCGGGACTAGCGGGAGGATTGTGGACGAGCAGTACTTC. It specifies CSARPPGTSGRIVDEQYF.

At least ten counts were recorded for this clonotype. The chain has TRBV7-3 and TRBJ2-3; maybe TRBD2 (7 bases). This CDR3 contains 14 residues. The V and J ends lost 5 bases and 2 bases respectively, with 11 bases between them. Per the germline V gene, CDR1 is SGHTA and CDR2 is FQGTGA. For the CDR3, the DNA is TGTGCCAGCAGCCGCCGGGGGGCCACAGATACGCAGTATTTT. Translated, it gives CASSRRGATDTQYF.

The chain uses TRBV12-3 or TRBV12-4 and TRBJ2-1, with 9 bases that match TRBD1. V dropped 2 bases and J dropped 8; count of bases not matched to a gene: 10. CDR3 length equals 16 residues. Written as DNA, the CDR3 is TGTGCCAGCAGTTTATATGTGACAGGGGGTTCGGATGAGCAGTTCTTC. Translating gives CASSLYVTGGSDEQFF.

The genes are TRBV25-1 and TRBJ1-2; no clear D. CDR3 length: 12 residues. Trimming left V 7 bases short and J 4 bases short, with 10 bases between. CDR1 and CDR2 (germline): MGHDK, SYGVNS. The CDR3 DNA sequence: TGTGCCAGCATGGAGAATTCCTATGGCTACACCTTC. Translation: CASMENSYGYTF.

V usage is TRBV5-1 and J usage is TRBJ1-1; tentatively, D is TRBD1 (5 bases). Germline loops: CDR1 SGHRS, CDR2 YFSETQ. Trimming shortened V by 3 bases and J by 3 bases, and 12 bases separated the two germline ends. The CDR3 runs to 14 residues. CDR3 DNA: TGCGCCAGCAGCTCCCTCGGGGCCTACACTGAAGCTTTCTTT. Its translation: CASSSLGAYTEAFF.

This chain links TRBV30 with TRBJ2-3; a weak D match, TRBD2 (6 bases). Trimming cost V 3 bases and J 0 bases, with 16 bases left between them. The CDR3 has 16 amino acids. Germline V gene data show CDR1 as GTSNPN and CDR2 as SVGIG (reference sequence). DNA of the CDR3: TGTGCCTGGAGCCGCGGGACTTATTCTAGCACAGATACGCAGTATTTT. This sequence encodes CAWSRGTYSSTDTQYF.

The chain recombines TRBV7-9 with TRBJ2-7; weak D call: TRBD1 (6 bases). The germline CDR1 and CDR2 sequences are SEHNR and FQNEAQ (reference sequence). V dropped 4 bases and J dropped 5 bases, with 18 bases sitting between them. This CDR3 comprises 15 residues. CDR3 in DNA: TGTGCCAGCAGCTCCAACCGGGACAAGTACGACGAGCAGTACTTC. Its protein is CASSSNRDKYDEQYF.

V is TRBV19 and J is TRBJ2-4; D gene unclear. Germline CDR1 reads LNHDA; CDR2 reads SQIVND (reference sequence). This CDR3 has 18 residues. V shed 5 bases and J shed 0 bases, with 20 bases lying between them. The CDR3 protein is CASSSGQRQELAKNIQYF. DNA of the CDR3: TGTGCCAGTAGTTCGGGTCAAAGACAAGAACTAGCCAAAAACATTCAGTACTTC. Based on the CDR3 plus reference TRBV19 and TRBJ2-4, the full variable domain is DGGITQSPKYLFRKEGQNVTLSCEQNLNHDAMYWYRQDPGQGLRLIYYSQIVNDFQKGDIAEGYSVSREKKESFPLTVTSAQKNPTAFYLCASSSGQRQELAKNIQYFGAGTRLSVL.

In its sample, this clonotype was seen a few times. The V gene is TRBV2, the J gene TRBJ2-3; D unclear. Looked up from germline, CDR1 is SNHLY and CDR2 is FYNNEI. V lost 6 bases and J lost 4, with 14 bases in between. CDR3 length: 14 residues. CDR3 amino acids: CASSSLHLADTQYF. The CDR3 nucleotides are TGTGCCAGCAGCTCCCTCCACTTGGCAGATACGCAGTATTTT.

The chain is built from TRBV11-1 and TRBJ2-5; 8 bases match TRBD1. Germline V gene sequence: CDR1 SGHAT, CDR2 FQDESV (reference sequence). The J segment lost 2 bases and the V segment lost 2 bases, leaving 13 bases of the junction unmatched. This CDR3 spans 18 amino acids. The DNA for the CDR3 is TGTGCCAGCAGCTTATTATCGGTGGGGACAGGTTCACAAGAGACCCAGTACTTC. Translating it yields CASSLLSVGTGSQETQYF.